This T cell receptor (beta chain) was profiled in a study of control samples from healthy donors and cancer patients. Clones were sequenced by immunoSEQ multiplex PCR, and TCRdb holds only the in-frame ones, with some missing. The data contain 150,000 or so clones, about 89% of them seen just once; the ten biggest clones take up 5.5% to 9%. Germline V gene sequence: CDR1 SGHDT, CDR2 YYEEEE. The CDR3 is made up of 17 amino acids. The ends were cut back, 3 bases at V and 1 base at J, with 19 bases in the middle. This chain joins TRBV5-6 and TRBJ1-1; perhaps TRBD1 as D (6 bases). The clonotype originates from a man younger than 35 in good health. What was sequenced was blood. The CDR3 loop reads CASSSLGGRQQNTEAFF. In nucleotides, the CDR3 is TGTGCCAGCAGCTCTTTGGGGGGGCGACAGCAGAACACTGAAGCTTTCTTT. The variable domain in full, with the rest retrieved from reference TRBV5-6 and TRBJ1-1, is DAGVTQSPTHLIKTRGQQVTLRCSPKSGHDTVSWYQQALGQGPQFIFQYYEEEERQRGNFPDRFSGHQFPNYSSELNVNALLLGDSALYLCASSSLGGRQQNTEAFFGQGTRLTVV.